This T cell receptor (beta chain) appears in the sequencing data of a study of shared clonotypes between healthy human individuals. Across the study: CD4 naive and memory got three plates each, CD8 naive two, CD8 memory one.

Cells designated naive CD8 were CD45RO-negative and were positively selected for CCR7, with terminally differentiated effector memory CD45RA+ cells excluded. Several immunoSEQ plates held equal portions of the genomic DNA taken from each subset. Sorted-subset replicate PCR reactions contained 150 to 200 ng DNA, corresponding to about 30,000 T cell genomes. Measured with immunoSEQ multiplex PCR; TCRdb has only the in-frame clones, and not every one. The table lists about 2,100,000 clones, 93% of them singletons. The CDR3 is 15 amino acids. Germline CDR1 is MNHEY and CDR2 is SVGAGI. V lost 5 bases and J 2 bases, leaving 12 bases between the germline ends.

This TCR derives from a man between 18 and 35 years old in good health. Some clones in this sample may be carry-over from other donors' samples. The chain uses TRBV6-5 and TRBJ2-2; D gene uncertain. The sample was naive CD8+ T cells from PBMCs. CDR3 DNA: TGTGCCAGCAGTCGACTGCCCCCTAACACCGGGGAGCTGTTTTTT. Translating it yields CASSRLPPNTGELFF.